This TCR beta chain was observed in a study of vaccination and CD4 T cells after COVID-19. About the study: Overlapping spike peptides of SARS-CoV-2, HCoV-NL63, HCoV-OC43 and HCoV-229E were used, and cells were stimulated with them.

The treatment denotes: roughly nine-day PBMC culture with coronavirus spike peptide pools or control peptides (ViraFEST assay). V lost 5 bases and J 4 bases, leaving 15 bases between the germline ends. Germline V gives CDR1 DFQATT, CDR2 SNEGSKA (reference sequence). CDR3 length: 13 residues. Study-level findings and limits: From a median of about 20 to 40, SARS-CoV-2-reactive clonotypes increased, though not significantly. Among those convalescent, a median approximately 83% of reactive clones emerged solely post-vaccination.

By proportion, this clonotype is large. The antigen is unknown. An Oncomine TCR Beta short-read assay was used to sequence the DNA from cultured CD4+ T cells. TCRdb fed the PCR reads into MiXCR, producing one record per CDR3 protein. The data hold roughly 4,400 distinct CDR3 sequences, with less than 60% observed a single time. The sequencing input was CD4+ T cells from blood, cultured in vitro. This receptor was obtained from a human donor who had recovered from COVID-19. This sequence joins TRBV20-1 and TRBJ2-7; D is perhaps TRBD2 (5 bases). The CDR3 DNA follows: TGCAGTGCTCCCGGGGTCGGATCGTACGAGCAGTACTTC. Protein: CSAPGVGSYEQYF.